The entry below describes one T cell receptor beta chain. These data are taken from a study of cytomegalovirus exposure and HLA in healthy donors. The PCR contained 60 Vbeta and 13 Jbeta primers. Profiling relied on immunoSEQ multiplex PCR, and the TCRdb table lists in-frame clones only, not all of them. There are more than 80,000 clones in the sample; 55% to 75% occur only once, and about 2.9% lies in the top ten. Germline CDR1 SGHTA, CDR2 FQGTGA. The CDR3 spans 16 residues. V was pared by 0 bases and J by 5 bases, with 2 bases of the junction left unmatched. This chain connects TRBV7-3 to TRBJ2-5, with 14 bases matching TRBD2. Sequencing was performed on PBMCs. The source of this sequence is a man aged 45-65 years in good health and CMV-seronegative. CDR3 amino acids: CASSLTRTSGRETQYF. CDR3 in DNA: TGTGCCAGCAGCTTAACGCGGACTAGCGGGAGGGAGACCCAGTACTTC. The whole variable domain, filled in from reference TRBV7-3 and TRBJ2-5, reads GAGVSQTPSNKVTEKGKYVELRCDPISGHTALYWYRQSLGQGPEFLIYFQGTGAADDSGLPNDRFFAVRPEGSVSTLKIQRTERGDSAVYLCASSLTRTSGRETQYFGPGTRLLVL.